This T cell receptor (beta chain) was documented in a study of neurological immune-mediated disorders. This clonotype was recorded at least ten times. Preparation of the unsorted libraries drew on 2 million PBMCs stored at -80 C. The germline V and J ends were trimmed by 3 bases and 4 bases, with 15 bases remaining between them. The CDR3 is 14 residues long. The V gene's germline CDR1 is SQVTM and CDR2 ANQGSEA. Synthesis of cDNA was carried out by template-switch 5'RACE. The reaction used 10-nucleotide random UMIs. TCRdb redid the calling of the 5' RACE reads with MiXCR, one entry per CDR3 protein. The sample records about 92,000 distinct CDR3 sequences, approximately 4% being singletons.

The specimen sequenced was PBMCs. This sequence joins TRBV29-1 and TRBJ1-2; D might be TRBD1 (6 bases). The TCR sequence derives from a woman in her 50s with multiple sclerosis. DNA of the CDR3: TGCAGCGTTGATTCGGGGGGCCTAGGCTATGGCTACACCTTC. It translates to CSVDSGGLGYGYTF.